This T cell receptor beta chain was observed in a study of shared clonotypes between healthy human individuals. Study outcomes and limitations: When naive CD4 clonotypes were compared across several donors, 4% to 6.5% were shared.

A word on this clone: The antigen is not known.

Profiling relied on immunoSEQ multiplex PCR, and the TCRdb table lists in-frame clones only, not all of them. The sample consists of more than 2,000,000 clones, roughly nine tenths of them appearing once. CDR1 is MDHEN and CDR2 is SYDVKM in the germline V gene. CDR3 length equals 10 residues. Trimming took off 6 bases at V and 7 bases at J, with 4 bases between the two ends. This clonotype originated in a man between 18 and 29 years old in good health. The chain joins TRBV28 to TRBJ2-1; D uncertain. The material sequenced was naive CD4+ T cells sorted from blood. The subset denotes: CD45RA+ positively selected. The CDR3 nucleotides are TGTGCCAGCAGGAGGAATGAGCAGTTCTTC. Translated, it gives CASRRNEQFF.